This TCR beta chain is from a study of cytotoxic CD8 clonotypes in ibrutinib-treated CLL. Whole-study context: Response was recorded as partial in 25 or so patients and complete in 2; at median 68 months, around 14 remained remitted and approximately 12 had progressed. Response samples came after a median 12 months of treatment, range 6 to 36.

CDR1 and CDR2 (germline): SGHRS, YFSETQ. Trimming pared 4 bases from V and 2 bases from J, leaving 9 bases between. The CDR3 consists of 13 residues. The method was immunoSEQ multiplex PCR; TCRdb's version includes in-frame clones alone and lacks a portion of them. This table holds roughly 24,000 clones, around 84% found once. The V call is TRBV5-1, the J call TRBJ1-1, with D possibly TRBD1 on 6 matching bases. The source of this sequence is a human donor with chronic lymphocytic leukemia. The sample was PBMCs, taken before ibrutinib treatment. The CDR3 DNA is TGCGCCAGCAGCACAGGGCTTAACACTGAAGCTTTCTTT. This gives the protein CASSTGLNTEAFF.